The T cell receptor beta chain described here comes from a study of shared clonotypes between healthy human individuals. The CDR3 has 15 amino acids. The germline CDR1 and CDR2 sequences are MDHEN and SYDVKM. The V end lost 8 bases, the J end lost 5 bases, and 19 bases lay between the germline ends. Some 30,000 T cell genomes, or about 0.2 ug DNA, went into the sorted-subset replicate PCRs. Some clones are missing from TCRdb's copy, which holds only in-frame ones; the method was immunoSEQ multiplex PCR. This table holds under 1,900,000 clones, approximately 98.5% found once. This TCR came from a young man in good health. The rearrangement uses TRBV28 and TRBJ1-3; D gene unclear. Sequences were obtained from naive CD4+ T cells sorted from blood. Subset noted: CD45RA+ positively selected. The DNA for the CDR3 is TGTGCCAGCCTGCCAACTTTGGGGATTAGAAACACCATATATTTT. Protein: CASLPTLGIRNTIYF.